The 4 T cell receptor beta chains reported below all come from one sample, sequenced in a study of blood T cell repertoires in COVID-19. The data were produced by immunoSEQ multiplex PCR, yet TCRdb's version contains in-frame clones alone and is incomplete. The sample consists of roughly 380,000 clones, around 87% of them appearing once. The specimen sequenced was PBMCs or T cells enriched from blood (not recorded which). These TCRs come from a man in his thirties or forties who had recovered from COVID-19.

This clone was detected only once. The chain recombines TRBV30 with TRBJ1-2; D call uncertain. V lost 0 bases, J lost 2 bases, and 10 bases lay in between. This CDR3 is built from 14 residues. Germline V gene lookup returns CDR1 GTSNPN and CDR2 SVGIG (reference sequence). CDR3 DNA sequence: TGTGCCTGGAGTGTTTTTCGAGGGAACTATGGCTACACCTTC. Its translation is CAWSVFRGNYGYTF.

The V call is TRBV10-3, the J call TRBJ2-3; D is unclear. This CDR3 contains 11 residues. V was cut by 3 bases and J by 7 bases, with 5 bases left in between. Germline CDR1 is ENHRY and CDR2 is SYGVKD. The CDR3 coding sequence is TGTGCCATCAGTGAATTAAATACGCAGTATTTT. Protein: CAISELNTQYF.

The chain has TRBV7-6 and TRBJ1-1; D possibly corresponds to TRBD1 (6 bases). The V and J ends lost 4 bases and 0 bases respectively, with 15 bases between them. The CDR3 extends over 16 amino acids. Germline lookup yields CDR1 SGHVS and CDR2 FNYEAQ. CDR3 amino acids: CASSSRPTGVNTEAFF. CDR3 in DNA: TGTGCCAGCAGCTCAAGACCGACAGGCGTGAACACTGAAGCTTTCTTT.

The rearrangement joins TRBV7-9 to TRBJ1-2; 10 bases are a match to TRBD1. J lost 6 bases, V lost 5 bases, and 6 bases had no gene match. CDR1 SEHNR and CDR2 FQNEAQ come from the germline V gene (reference sequence). The CDR3 has 14 residues. DNA of the CDR3: TGTGCCAGCAGCGTACATGACAGGGGGCATGGCTACACCTTC. Its protein product is CASSVHDRGHGYTF.